Presented here are 20 T cell receptor beta chains from one specimen sequenced in a study of CD8+CD57+ T cells in acquired aplastic anemia. Selection for sequencing was limited to patients who had shown CD8+CD57+ cell expansion by flow cytometry. Investigators profiled TCR beta VDJ and CDR3 from genomic DNA template. TCRdb passed the reads through MiXCR, listing each CDR3 protein once. The data show tens of thousands of distinct CDR3 sequences, with about 63% seen just once and 59% held by the top ten. The source material was sorted CD4+, CD8+, or CD8+CD57+ T cells (not recorded which) from PBMCs. The receptors originated from a human donor with aplastic anemia.

This clonotype was seen many times. The chain links TRBV27 to TRBJ2-7, with D possibly TRBD1 on 6 matching bases. This CDR3 spans 14 amino acids. From germline, CDR1 is MNHEY and CDR2 SMNVEV (reference sequence). V was shortened by 4 bases and J by 5 bases, with 15 bases between the two germline ends. CDR3 residues: CASSSPPPGDEQYF. Written as DNA, the CDR3 is TGTGCCAGCAGTTCGCCCCCTCCAGGGGACGAGCAGTACTTC.

V and J are TRBV19 and TRBJ2-2; perhaps TRBD1 as D (6 bases). With 10 bases removed from V and 0 bases from J, the gap between germline ends came to 12 bases. Germline loops: CDR1 LNHDA, CDR2 SQIVND (reference sequence). There are 14 residues in the CDR3. The CDR3 DNA follows: TGTGCCACCAGGGACAACCCGAACACCGGGGAGCTGTTTTTT. Its protein product is CATRDNPNTGELFF.

The chain combines TRBV19 with TRBJ1-5; D is ambiguous. Looked up from germline, CDR1 is LNHDA and CDR2 is SQIVND (reference sequence). This CDR3 is built from 14 residues. Trimming took 3 bases from V and 7 from J, leaving 13 bases between them. This CDR3 reads CASSIWSSDQPQHF. The CDR3 DNA reads as TGTGCCAGTAGTATTTGGTCGAGTGACCAGCCCCAGCATTTT.

The CDR3 DNA is TGTGCCAGTAGTATAGATGGACAGAGCTCCTACGAGCAGTACTTC. Its translation: CASSIDGQSSYEQYF. J is TRBJ2-7 and V is TRBV19; D perhaps matches TRBD1 (6 bases). The CDR3 extends over 15 amino acids. The germline V gene encodes CDR1 LNHDA and CDR2 SQIVND (reference sequence). V was pared by 0 bases and J by 0 bases, with 9 bases between.

Note on this clonotype: At one of its ends the junction is not consistent with the germline gene, which may arise from a read error. The CDR3, as DNA: TGTGCCAGCAGTGACCCGCCCGGACAGGGGAAAGACTACGAGCAGTGCTTC. Residues: CASSDPPGQGKDYEQCF. The V call is TRBV6-4, the J call TRBJ2-7; 9 nucleotides match TRBD1. Germline-derived CDR1 and CDR2 are MRHNA and SNTAGT. This CDR3 is 17 amino acids long.

The V gene is TRBV7-8, the J gene TRBJ1-1, with 9 bases matching TRBD1. This CDR3 is 15 amino acids long. Germline CDR1 SGHVS, CDR2 FQNEAQ. With 5 bases clipped from V and 1 base from J, the junction kept 5 bases outside the gene matches. CDR3 nucleotides: TGTGCCAGCAGCCCCATGGGACAGGGGAACACTGAAGCTTTCTTT. Residues: CASSPMGQGNTEAFF.

This chain uses TRBV24-1 with TRBJ1-6; no reliable D call. V lost 7 bases, J lost 7 bases, and 13 bases lay in between. CDR3 length: 14 residues. Per germline, CDR1 KGHDR and CDR2 SFDVKD. Here the CDR3 reads CATSFHSNNSPLHF. CDR3 DNA sequence: TGTGCCACCAGCTTTCATTCTAACAATTCACCCCTCCACTTT.

With respect to this clonotype: Germline and junction disagree at one end, which may indicate a read error. V and J are TRBV15 and TRBJ1-2; D gene unclear. Germline V gives CDR1 LNHNV, CDR2 YYDKDF (reference sequence). This CDR3 has 12 amino acids. CDR3 in DNA: TGTGCCAGCAGCTGGCCCCGGACGGTCTACACCTTC. It encodes CASSWPRTVYTF.

The J gene is TRBJ2-3, the V gene TRBV7-2; D gene uncertain. The CDR3 is 12 amino acids. Germline CDR1 reads SGHTA; CDR2 reads FQGNSA. The ends were cut back, 6 bases at V and 4 bases at J, with 8 bases in the middle. The DNA of the CDR3 is TGTGCCAGCAGAATAGCCGCAGATACGCAGTATTTT. As protein: CASRIAADTQYF.

The DNA for the CDR3 is TGTGCCAGCAGTGTCGGACGGAACACTGAAGCTTTCTTT. Translation gives CASSVGRNTEAFF. The chain uses TRBV7-9 and TRBJ1-1; no firm D call. The V gene lost 6 bases and the J gene lost 1 base, with 9 bases spanning the gap. Germline V gene lookup returns CDR1 SEHNR and CDR2 FQNEAQ (reference sequence). The CDR3 runs to 13 residues.

This clonotype was detected only once. The junction does not match germline at one end; this may be a read error. The chain employs TRBV25-1 and TRBJ2-7; 10 bases line up with TRBD1. This CDR3 contains 16 residues. Germline CDR1 reads MGHDK; CDR2 reads SYGVNS. CDR3 coding DNA: TGCGCCAGCAGCCAACTCCCCGGGACAGGGGCCTACGAGCAGTACTTC. Encoded protein: CASSQLPGTGAYEQYF.

This clonotype was found a few times. V usage is TRBV4-2 and J usage is TRBJ2-7, with 10 bases that match TRBD2. The J call is doubtful: the DNA matches TRBJ2-5 better. This CDR3 region has 16 residues. Germline-derived CDR1 and CDR2 are LGHNA and YNFKEQ. As DNA, the CDR3 is TGTGCCAGCAGCCAAGAAGGACTAGCGGCACAAGAGACCCAGTACTTC. Translating gives CASSQEGLAAQETQYF.

This clonotype showed up just once. The gene calls are TRBV2 and TRBJ1-2, with 9 bases that match TRBD1. The CDR3 sequence is 14 residues long. Germline CDR1 reads SNHLY; CDR2 reads FYNNEI. The V gene end was trimmed by 3 bases and the J gene end by 6 bases; junction bases not matched to a gene: 5. DNA for the CDR3: TGTGCCAGCAGTGATCGGACAGGGGTTAATGGCTACACCTTC. Amino acids: CASSDRTGVNGYTF. Together with reference TRBV2 and TRBJ1-2, the CDR3 gives the full variable domain: EPEVTQTPSHQVTQMGQEVILRCVPISNHLYFYWYRQILGQKVEFLVSFYNNEISEKSEIFDDQFSVERPDGSNFTLKIRSTKLEDSAMYFCASSDRTGVNGYTFGSGTRLTVV.

This clonotype was observed at least ten times. This chain links TRBV6-2 or TRBV6-3 with TRBJ2-1, with no clear D. Germline V CDR1 and CDR2: MNHEY, SVGEGT. Trimming took off 4 bases at V and 8 bases at J, with 9 bases between the two ends. The CDR3 extends over 12 amino acids. As DNA, the CDR3 is TGTGCCAGCAGTTTTCTTAGATATGAGCAGTTCTTC. Translating gives CASSFLRYEQFF.

The rearrangement uses TRBV11-2 and TRBJ2-7, with 8 bases aligning to TRBD1. The CDR3 spans 15 residues. The germline V gene has CDR1 SGHAT and CDR2 FQNNGV. J gave up 5 bases and V 4 bases, and 10 bases lay outside the gene matches. The CDR3 nucleotides read TGTGCCAGCAGCTCTATGACAGGGGATCCCCACGAGCAGTACTTC. Protein: CASSSMTGDPHEQYF.

The V call is TRBV7-2, the J call TRBJ1-1, with D hard to call. Germline V gene lookup returns CDR1 SGHTA and CDR2 FQGNSA. The ends were cut back, 2 bases at V and 8 bases at J, with 18 bases in the middle. This CDR3 has 15 amino acids. Written as DNA, the CDR3 is TGTGCCAGCAGCTTAACTGACATCGGAGTGGGGGAAGCTTTCTTT. Protein: CASSLTDIGVGEAFF.

The CDR3 reads CASSSRTGGLGSPLHF. The CDR3 bases are TGTGCCAGCAGCTCTAGGACAGGGGGCTTGGGTTCACCCCTCCACTTT. The genes are TRBV7-6 and TRBJ1-6; 11 nucleotides match TRBD1. CDR3 length: 16 amino acids. V gave up 4 bases and J gave up 9 bases; unmatched junction bases: 8. CDR1 is SGHVS, CDR2 FNYEAQ, per germline. Full variable domain (remainder filled in from reference TRBV7-6 and TRBJ1-6): GAGVSQSPRYKVTKRGQDVALRCDPISGHVSLYWYRQALGQGPEFLTYFNYEAQQDKSGLPNDRFSAERPEGSISTLTIQRTEQRDSAMYRCASSSRTGGLGSPLHFGNGTRLTVT.

V usage is TRBV19 and J usage is TRBJ2-5; tentatively, D is TRBD1 (5 bases). The CDR3 consists of 14 residues. Trimming stripped 5 bases from V and 2 bases from J, with 12 bases between. Germline CDR1 LNHDA, CDR2 SQIVND (reference sequence). CDR3 loop: CASSPQGPQETQYF. The CDR3 bases are TGTGCCAGTAGTCCTCAGGGTCCACAAGAGACCCAGTACTTC.

The chain joins TRBV20-1 to TRBJ2-7; 10 nucleotides align to TRBD2. This CDR3 has 14 amino acids. The trim removed 1 base at V and 6 bases at J, leaving 6 bases unmatched. Germline V gives CDR1 DFQATT, CDR2 SNEGSKA (reference sequence). CDR3 sequence: CSARVGTSGTEQYF. CDR3 in DNA: TGCAGTGCTAGAGTTGGAACTAGCGGGACCGAGCAGTACTTC.

This rearrangement joins TRBV14 to TRBJ1-2, with D uncertain. The germline V gene encodes CDR1 SGHDN and CDR2 FVKESK. V was trimmed by 1 base and J by 8 bases, leaving 17 bases between them. This CDR3 region has 15 residues. CDR3 in amino acids: CASSQGIPGMGGYTF. DNA of the CDR3: TGTGCCAGCAGCCAAGGTATACCGGGGATGGGAGGCTACACCTTC. Drawing the rest from reference TRBV14 and TRBJ1-2, the complete variable domain is EAGVTQFPSHSVIEKGQTVTLRCDPISGHDNLYWYRRVMGKEIKFLLHFVKESKQDESGMPNNRFLAERTGGTYSTLKVQPAELEDSGVYFCASSQGIPGMGGYTFGSGTRLTVV.